Listed here are 32 T cell receptor beta chains from one sample, sequenced in a study of blood T cell repertoires in COVID-19. Method: immunoSEQ multiplex PCR; TCRdb's copy keeps in-frame clones and lacks some. Among around 110,000 clones listed, 90% were seen once. Sequenced input: peripheral blood. The receptors stem from a human donor with active COVID-19. The donor label of this sample is uncertain.

The gene calls are TRBV5-4 and TRBJ2-7; 9 bases line up with TRBD1. V trimming: 2 bases; J trimming: 2 bases; junction bases outside the gene matches: 5. From germline, CDR1 is SGHNT and CDR2 YYREEE (reference sequence). The CDR3 is 15 residues long. The CDR3 region is CASSFGGQGTYEQYF. Here the CDR3 DNA reads TGTGCCAGCAGCTTTGGGGGACAGGGAACCTACGAGCAGTACTTC.

The chain carries TRBV7-2 and TRBJ1-1; D gene unclear. The CDR3 contains 13 residues. Germline CDR1 SGHTA, CDR2 FQGNSA. Trimming shortened V by 5 bases and J by 3 bases, and 10 bases separated the two germline ends. The CDR3 region has the DNA TGTGCCAGCAGCGAGCAGGACTACACTGAAGCTTTCTTT. It yields the protein CASSEQDYTEAFF.

The chain recombines TRBV4-1 with TRBJ2-1, with 15 bases identical to TRBD2. Losses at the gene ends were 0 bases for V and 0 bases for J; bases not matched to a gene: 6. The germline V gene encodes CDR1 MGHRA and CDR2 YSYEKL. CDR3 length: 20 residues. This CDR3 reads CASSQDPGTSGGSSYNEQFF. In DNA form, the CDR3 reads TGCGCCAGCAGCCAAGACCCCGGGACTAGCGGGGGGAGCTCCTACAATGAGCAGTTCTTC.

The rearrangement links TRBV7-8 to TRBJ2-2; 9 bases align to TRBD2. V dropped 5 bases and J dropped 5; count of bases not matched to a gene: 6. The CDR3 is 15 amino acids. Germline lookup yields CDR1 SGHVS and CDR2 FQNEAQ. Here the CDR3 DNA reads TGTGCCAGCAGCCCCCGCGGGGGGGGAACCGGGGAGCTGTTTTTT. This codes for CASSPRGGGTGELFF.

CDR3 protein: CASSLAGQGGSSYNSPLHF. CDR3 bases: TGCGCCAGCAGCTTGGCGGGACAGGGAGGGAGCTCCTATAATTCACCCCTCCACTTT. The gene calls are TRBV5-1 and TRBJ1-6, with TRBD1 matching over 9 bases. The J segment lost 0 bases and the V segment lost 0 bases, leaving 7 bases of the junction unmatched. The CDR3 totals 19 residues. Germline loops: CDR1 SGHRS, CDR2 YFSETQ.

The chain uses TRBV25-1 and TRBJ1-6; tentative D call: TRBD1 (5 bases). V was shortened by 1 base and J by 4 bases, with 11 bases between the two germline ends. The V gene's germline CDR1 is MGHDK and CDR2 SYGVNS. This CDR3 comprises 16 residues. CDR3 sequence reads: CASSEFGARYNSPLHF. CDR3 coding DNA: TGTGCCAGCAGTGAATTTGGGGCACGGTATAATTCACCCCTCCACTTT. The whole variable domain, filled in from reference TRBV25-1 and TRBJ1-6, reads EADIYQTPRYLVIGTGKKITLECSQTMGHDKMYWYQQDPGMELHLIHYSYGVNSTEKGDLSSESTVSRIRTEHFPLTLESARPSHTSQYLCASSEFGARYNSPLHFGNGTRLTVT.

The V and J genes are TRBV28 and TRBJ1-2, with 7 bases aligning to TRBD1. The V and J ends lost 8 bases and 2 bases, in that order; junction bases with no gene match: 11. The germline CDR1 and CDR2 sequences are MDHEN and SYDVKM. The CDR3 spans 15 residues. CDR3 nucleotide sequence: TGTGCCAGCTGCGGACCGGGACAGATAAACTATGGCTACACCTTC. This encodes CASCGPGQINYGYTF.

This sequence joins TRBV5-6 and TRBJ2-7; D perhaps matches TRBD1 (5 bases). This CDR3 contains 15 residues. Germline lookup yields CDR1 SGHDT and CDR2 YYEEEE. The germline V and J ends were trimmed by 0 bases and 0 bases, with 10 bases remaining between them. The CDR3: CASSLDRGLSYEQYF. Written as DNA, the CDR3 is TGTGCCAGCAGCTTGGATAGGGGCCTCTCCTACGAGCAGTACTTC.

V is TRBV6-5 and J is TRBJ1-1; D is possibly TRBD1 (5 bases). CDR1 and CDR2 (germline): MNHEY, SVGAGI. The CDR3 length is 13 residues. Between the trimmed V and J ends, which lost 11 bases and 5 bases, there was a span of 18 bases. CDR3 protein: CAARRGAGTEAFF. In nucleotides, the CDR3 is TGTGCCGCCCGCCGTGGGGCAGGGACTGAAGCTTTCTTT.

The gene calls are TRBV19 and TRBJ1-5; 7 bases map to TRBD1. The CDR3 spans 16 residues. The V and J ends lost 4 bases and 7 bases, in that order; junction bases with no gene match: 13. The germline V gene has CDR1 LNHDA and CDR2 SQIVND (reference sequence). DNA for the CDR3: TGTGCCAGTAGTAAGGGGGCTGGAGGGTTCGGGCAGCCCCAGCATTTT. Protein: CASSKGAGGFGQPQHF.

The chain links TRBV12-5 to TRBJ2-7; 7 bases fit TRBD1. V gave up 6 bases and J gave up 4 bases; unmatched junction bases: 9. The CDR3 spans 14 residues. Germline loops: CDR1 LGHNT, CDR2 FRNRAP. CDR3 sequence reads: CASGNDRATYEQYF. For the CDR3, the DNA is TGTGCTAGTGGCAACGACAGGGCAACGTACGAGCAGTACTTC.

CDR3 coding DNA: TGTGCCAGTTTACAGGGGTGGAACACTGAAGCTTTCTTT. It encodes CASLQGWNTEAFF. The chain joins TRBV7-9 to TRBJ1-1, with 7 bases lining up with TRBD1. The CDR3 is made up of 13 amino acids. Germline V lookup: CDR1 SEHNR, CDR2 FQNEAQ (reference sequence). Trimming at V came to 9 bases and at J to 1 base, leaving 5 bases not matched to a gene. Based on the CDR3 plus reference TRBV7-9 and TRBJ1-1, the full variable domain is DTGVSQNPRHKITKRGQNVTFRCDPISEHNRLYWYRQTLGQGPEFLTYFQNEAQLEKSRLLSDRFSAERPKGSFSTLEIQRTEQGDSAMYLCASLQGWNTEAFFGQGTRLTVV.

The rearrangement joins TRBV29-1 to TRBJ1-2; D might be TRBD1 (5 bases). The length of the CDR3 is 16 residues. V shed 7 bases and J shed 6 bases, with 27 bases lying between them. The germline gives CDR1 SQVTM, CDR2 ANQGSEA. The CDR3 DNA reads as TGCAGCGCTCCTATGGGGCCTTCCCTAGGGCTGCATGGCTACACCTTC. Protein sequence: CSAPMGPSLGLHGYTF.

The V and J genes are TRBV5-1 and TRBJ2-1; a possible D gene is TRBD2 (6 bases). CDR1 is SGHRS and CDR2 is YFSETQ in the germline V gene. The CDR3 has 16 amino acids. Trimming removed 0 bases at V and 0 bases at J, with 10 bases between. The CDR3 bases are TGCGCCAGCAGCTTGGAGGTGGGGGGCTCCTACAATGAGCAGTTCTTC. Residues: CASSLEVGGSYNEQFF.

V gene TRBV6-5 combines with J gene TRBJ1-6; D possibly corresponds to TRBD1 (5 bases). CDR3 length: 14 residues. V was clipped by 5 bases and J by 9 bases, with 14 bases between them. Germline-derived CDR1 and CDR2 are MNHEY and SVGAGI. The CDR3 nucleotides read TGTGCCAGCAGTCAAAGGGGAGGGAGTTCACCCCTCCACTTT. Its translation: CASSQRGGSSPLHF.

This clone occurred a few times. This rearrangement joins TRBV7-2 to TRBJ2-2; tentative D call: TRBD1 (6 bases). Looked up from germline, CDR1 is SGHTA and CDR2 is FQGNSA. The CDR3 has 17 residues. With 0 bases removed from V and 2 bases from J, the gap between germline ends came to 13 bases. CDR3 protein: CASSLATGHQNTGELFF. CDR3 nucleotides: TGTGCCAGCAGCTTAGCGACAGGCCACCAAAACACCGGGGAGCTGTTTTTT.

The chain combines TRBV7-2 with TRBJ2-2, with 15 bases identical to TRBD2. After removal of 5 bases from V and 5 bases from J, the junction contained 6 bases not matched to a gene. The CDR3 is made up of 17 amino acids. The germline CDR1 and CDR2 sequences are SGHTA and FQGNSA. CDR3 DNA: TGTGCCAGCAGCCCCCCGGGGACTAGCGGGGGGACCGGGGAGCTGTTTTTT. Amino acid sequence: CASSPPGTSGGTGELFF. Variable domain in full (rest from reference TRBV7-2 and TRBJ2-2): GAGVSQSPSNKVTEKGKDVELRCDPISGHTALYWYRQSLGQGLEFLIYFQGNSAPDKSGLPSDRFSAERTGGSVSTLTIQRTQQEDSAVYLCASSPPGTSGGTGELFFGEGSRLTVL.

Only one count was recorded for this clone. The chain couples TRBV13 to TRBJ2-2; maybe TRBD1 (6 bases). Trimming took off 6 bases at V and 4 bases at J, with 9 bases between the two ends. The CDR3 runs 13 residues. Germline CDR1 reads PRHDT; CDR2 reads FYEKMQ (reference sequence). Written as DNA, the CDR3 is TGTGCCAGCAGAGCAGGGGCCACCGGGGAGCTGTTTTTT. This codes for CASRAGATGELFF. Together with reference TRBV13 and TRBJ2-2, the CDR3 gives the full variable domain: AAGVIQSPRHLIKEKRETATLKCYPIPRHDTVYWYQQGPGQDPQFLISFYEKMQSDKGSIPDRFSAQQFSDYHSELNMSSLELGDSALYFCASRAGATGELFFGEGSRLTVL.

This clone was detected only once. The V gene is TRBV3-1 (or the pseudogene TRBV3-2), the J gene TRBJ2-1, with TRBD1 matching over 8 bases. V trimming: 2 bases; J trimming: 5 bases; junction bases outside the gene matches: 5. The germline V gene encodes CDR1 LGHDT and CDR2 YNNKEL (reference sequence). This CDR3 region has 15 residues. CDR3 in DNA: TGTGCCAGCAGCCAACGACAGGGGTGGAACAATGAGCAGTTCTTC. Its protein product is CASSQRQGWNNEQFF.

J is TRBJ1-2 and V is TRBV4-3, with D possibly TRBD1 on 5 matching bases. CDR3 size: 19 residues. Per the germline V gene, CDR1 is LGHNA and CDR2 is YSLEER. The V gene lost 0 bases and the J gene lost 1 base, with 21 bases spanning the gap. CDR3 nucleotides: TGCGCCAGCAGCCAAGAAAGGGGTCACACACGCACAATTAACTATGGCTACACCTTC. The encoded protein is CASSQERGHTRTINYGYTF.

The CDR3 coding sequence is TGTGCCAGCAGCCGGGGAGGACTCCGGGACAACTATGGCTACACCTTC. Translating it yields CASSRGGLRDNYGYTF. This chain connects TRBV4-2 to TRBJ1-2; D possibly corresponds to TRBD1 (5 bases). V was clipped by 4 bases and J by 2 bases, with 17 bases between them. CDR1 and CDR2 from the germline V gene are LGHNA and YNFKEQ. This CDR3 is 16 amino acids long.

V is TRBV19 and J is TRBJ1-6, with 8 bases matching TRBD1. With 6 bases clipped from V and 9 bases from J, the junction kept 7 bases outside the gene matches. Germline CDR1 and CDR2: LNHDA and SQIVND (reference sequence). This CDR3 contains 14 residues. The CDR3 spells CASSTGTGLSPLHF. The CDR3 DNA reads TGTGCCAGTAGCACCGGGACAGGTCTTTCACCCCTCCACTTT.

The chain links TRBV10-3 to TRBJ2-7, with D tentatively TRBD1 (5 bases). The CDR3 extends over 14 amino acids. Per germline, CDR1 ENHRY and CDR2 SYGVKD. V dropped 4 bases and J dropped 2 bases, with 12 bases sitting between them. Written as DNA, the CDR3 is TGTGCCATCAGTGGGCGACAGACACCCTACGAGCAGTACTTC. Residues: CAISGRQTPYEQYF.

In this sample, this clone turned up once. Here the CDR3 reads CASSASTGAQEKLFF. CDR3 DNA: TGTGCCAGCAGTGCATCAACAGGGGCGCAGGAAAAACTGTTTTTT. The chain links TRBV6-4 to TRBJ1-4, with 7 bases matching TRBD1. CDR3 size: 15 residues. The V gene end was trimmed by 4 bases and the J gene end by 8 bases; junction bases not matched to a gene: 10. Germline-derived CDR1 and CDR2 are MRHNA and SNTAGT.

The chain joins TRBV6-2 or TRBV6-3 to TRBJ2-7; tentatively, D is TRBD2 (6 bases). CDR3 length: 14 residues. CDR1 and CDR2 (germline): MNHEY, SVGEGT. V was shortened by 3 bases and J by 1 base, with 10 bases between the two germline ends. The CDR3 protein is CASSYWRGSYEQYF. In DNA, the CDR3 is TGTGCCAGCAGTTATTGGCGGGGATCCTACGAGCAGTACTTC.

The V and J genes are TRBV3-1 (or the pseudogene TRBV3-2) and TRBJ2-3; maybe TRBD1 (5 bases). Trimming pared 4 bases from V and 1 base from J, leaving 12 bases between. The CDR3 consists of 15 residues. Germline CDR1 LGHDT, CDR2 YNNKEL (reference sequence). The chain's CDR3 is CASSLLQGRTDTQYF. CDR3 DNA: TGTGCCAGCAGCCTCCTGCAGGGCCGCACAGATACGCAGTATTTT.

The chain has TRBV28 and TRBJ2-7; 9 bases fit TRBD1. CDR1 MDHEN and CDR2 SYDVKM come from the germline V gene. This CDR3 region has 14 residues. With 6 bases clipped from V and 6 bases from J, the junction kept 9 bases outside the gene matches. CDR3 amino acids: CASSLPGQGPEQYF. As DNA, the CDR3 is TGTGCCAGCAGCCTCCCGGGACAGGGCCCCGAGCAGTACTTC.

This sequence joins TRBV10-2 and TRBJ1-2; possible D gene TRBD1, 5 bases. CDR3 length: 13 amino acids. Germline V gene lookup returns CDR1 WSHSY and CDR2 SAAADI. The V gene lost 2 bases and the J gene lost 3 bases, with 7 bases spanning the gap. CDR3 coding DNA: TGCGCCAGCAGTGAGACGACAGACTATGGCTACACCTTC. Translating it yields CASSETTDYGYTF.

The rearrangement links TRBV5-1 to TRBJ2-7; 8 positions agree with TRBD1. J lost 2 bases, V lost 4 bases, and 5 bases had no gene match. The CDR3 contains 14 residues. CDR1 and CDR2 (germline): SGHRS, YFSETQ. DNA for the CDR3: TGCGCCAGCAGCCCTGGACAGGGACCCTACGAGCAGTACTTC. Amino acid sequence: CASSPGQGPYEQYF.

V and J are TRBV9 and TRBJ1-5; the D is unclear. The V end was cut by 2 bases, the J end by 5 bases, with 11 bases between. The germline CDR1 and CDR2 sequences are SGDLS and YYNGEE. This CDR3 has 14 residues. CDR3 amino acids: CASSVGLGDQPQHF. In DNA form, the CDR3 reads TGTGCCAGCAGCGTGGGTCTGGGAGATCAGCCCCAGCATTTT. The full variable domain, with the rest looked up from reference TRBV9 and TRBJ1-5, is DSGVTQTPKHLITATGQRVTLRCSPRSGDLSVYWYQQSLDQGLQFLIQYYNGEERAKGNILERFSAQQFPDLHSELNLSSLELGDSALYFCASSVGLGDQPQHFGDGTRLSIL.

The rearrangement joins TRBV9 to TRBJ1-2; TRBD1 might be the D (5 bases). Germline CDR1 reads SGDLS; CDR2 reads YYNGEE. This CDR3 is 18 amino acids long. Trimming took off 6 bases at V and 0 bases at J, with 24 bases between the two ends. The CDR3 loop reads CASTYSAGVPKANYGYTF. The CDR3 DNA is TGTGCCAGCACCTACTCGGCGGGGGTACCGAAAGCTAACTATGGCTACACCTTC.

This chain uses TRBV9 with TRBJ1-2, with D tentatively TRBD1 (5 bases). Trimming stripped 0 bases from V and 4 bases from J, with 16 bases between. CDR1 SGDLS and CDR2 YYNGEE come from the germline V gene. The length of the CDR3 is 16 residues. CDR3 in DNA: TGTGCCAGCAGCGTAGCAGGTCAGGGCGTAACCTATGGCTACACCTTC. The encoded protein is CASSVAGQGVTYGYTF.